Presented here are 3 T cell receptor beta chains from one specimen sequenced in a study of OX40 agonist ivuxolimab in advanced cancers. Clones were sequenced by immunoSEQ multiplex PCR, and TCRdb holds only the in-frame ones, with some missing. The repertoire holds tens of thousands of clones, with roughly 79% as singletons. Sequencing used CD4+ or CD8+ T cells sorted from blood, obtained in a trial of the OX40 agonist ivuxolimab. The receptors derive from an adult with an advanced solid tumor such as melanoma, head and neck, liver or kidney cancer.

Only a few counts were recorded for this clone. The rearrangement links TRBV5-1 to TRBJ1-6; 10 bases are a match to TRBD1. Germline values: CDR1 SGHRS, CDR2 YFSETQ. The trim removed 4 bases at V and 10 bases at J, leaving 5 bases unmatched. The CDR3 totals 14 residues. The CDR3 here is CASSETGGGSPLHF. The CDR3 DNA is TGCGCCAGCAGCGAGACAGGGGGCGGATCACCCCTCCACTTT. Variable domain in full (rest from reference TRBV5-1 and TRBJ1-6): KAGVTQTPRYLIKTRGQQVTLSCSPISGHRSVSWYQQTPGQGLQFLFEYFSETQRNKGNFPGRFSGRQFSNSRSEMNVSTLELGDSALYLCASSETGGGSPLHFGNGTRLTVT.

This clone has only a few counts. The rearrangement links TRBV7-8 to TRBJ2-1; D is possibly TRBD2 (7 bases). V lost 5 bases and J 1 base, leaving 15 bases between the germline ends. The germline gives CDR1 SGHVS, CDR2 FQNEAQ. CDR3 size: 16 residues. In DNA form, the CDR3 reads TGTGCCAGCAGCCCCGTGGGGGGGCGGTCCTACAATGAGCAGTTCTTC. It encodes CASSPVGGRSYNEQFF.

This rearrangement joins TRBV7-2 to TRBJ1-2; 10 nucleotides match TRBD1. CDR1 and CDR2 (germline): SGHTA, FQGNSA. With 6 bases clipped from V and 2 bases from J, the junction kept 9 bases outside the gene matches. The CDR3 loop spans 16 amino acids. CDR3 coding DNA: TGTGCCAGCAGAGGACAGGGGGTCGCAGTCAACTATGGCTACACCTTC. Its translation is CASRGQGVAVNYGYTF. Together with reference TRBV7-2 and TRBJ1-2, the CDR3 gives the full variable domain: GAGVSQSPSNKVTEKGKDVELRCDPISGHTALYWYRQSLGQGLEFLIYFQGNSAPDKSGLPSDRFSAERTGGSVSTLTIQRTQQEDSAVYLCASRGQGVAVNYGYTFGSGTRLTVV.